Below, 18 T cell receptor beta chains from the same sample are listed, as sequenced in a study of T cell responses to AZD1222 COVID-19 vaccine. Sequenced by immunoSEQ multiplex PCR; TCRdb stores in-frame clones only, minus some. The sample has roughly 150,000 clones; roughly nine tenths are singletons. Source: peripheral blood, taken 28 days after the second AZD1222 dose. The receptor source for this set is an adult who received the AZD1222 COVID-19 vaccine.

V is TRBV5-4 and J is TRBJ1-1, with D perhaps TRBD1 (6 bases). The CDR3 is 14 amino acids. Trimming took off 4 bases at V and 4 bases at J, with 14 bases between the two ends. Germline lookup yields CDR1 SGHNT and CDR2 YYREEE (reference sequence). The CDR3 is CASSKQGGVTEAFF. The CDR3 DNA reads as TGTGCCAGCAGCAAACAGGGTGGAGTCACTGAAGCTTTCTTT.

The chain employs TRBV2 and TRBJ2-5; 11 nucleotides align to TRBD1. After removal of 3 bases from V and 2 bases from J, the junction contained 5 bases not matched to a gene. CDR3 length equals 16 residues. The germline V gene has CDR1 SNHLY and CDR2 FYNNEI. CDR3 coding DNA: TGTGCCAGCAGTGAGTCGGACAGGGGGCTTCAAGAGACCCAGTACTTC. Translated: CASSESDRGLQETQYF.

The CDR3 DNA follows: TGTGCCAGCAGCTTAATTCCAGGGAGCTGGAGAACAGATACGCAGTATTTT. Amino acids: CASSLIPGSWRTDTQYF. The rearrangement joins TRBV7-9 to TRBJ2-3; perhaps D is TRBD1 or TRBD2 (5 bases each). The germline CDR1 and CDR2 sequences are SEHNR and FQNEAQ (reference sequence). Trimming took 2 bases from V and 3 from J, leaving 18 bases between them. The CDR3 runs 17 residues.

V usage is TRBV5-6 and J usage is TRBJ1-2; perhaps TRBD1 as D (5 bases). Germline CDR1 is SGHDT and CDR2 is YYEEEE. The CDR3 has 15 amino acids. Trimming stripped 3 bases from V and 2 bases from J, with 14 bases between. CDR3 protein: CASSWETGGNYGYTF. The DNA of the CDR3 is TGTGCCAGCAGCTGGGAAACAGGTGGGAACTATGGCTACACCTTC. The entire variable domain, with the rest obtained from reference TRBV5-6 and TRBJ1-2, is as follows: DAGVTQSPTHLIKTRGQQVTLRCSPKSGHDTVSWYQQALGQGPQFIFQYYEEEERQRGNFPDRFSGHQFPNYSSELNVNALLLGDSALYLCASSWETGGNYGYTFGSGTRLTVV.

The CDR3: CASSAEGGRIGNQPQHF. In DNA form, the CDR3 reads TGTGCCAGCAGCGCCGAGGGGGGTAGGATTGGCAATCAGCCCCAGCATTTT. The V call is TRBV7-2, the J call TRBJ1-5; TRBD1 is a possible D gene (6 bases). The CDR3 consists of 17 residues. Per germline, CDR1 SGHTA and CDR2 FQGNSA. With 5 bases removed from V and 2 bases from J, the gap between germline ends came to 19 bases.

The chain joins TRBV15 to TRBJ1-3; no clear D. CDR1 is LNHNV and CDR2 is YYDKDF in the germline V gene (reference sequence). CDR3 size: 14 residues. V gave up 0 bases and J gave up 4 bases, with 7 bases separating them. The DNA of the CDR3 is TGTGCCACCAGCAGAGATCGACGGGGAAACACCATATATTTT. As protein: CATSRDRRGNTIYF.

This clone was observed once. The CDR3 DNA sequence: TGCGCCAGCAGCCACCGGGGACTAGCGGGGGTCTACAATGAGCAGTTCTTC. Translation: CASSHRGLAGVYNEQFF. The chain is built from TRBV4-3 and TRBJ2-1; 14 positions match TRBD2. The length of the CDR3 is 17 residues. V dropped 3 bases and J dropped 3; count of bases not matched to a gene: 4. Germline CDR1 LGHNA, CDR2 YSLEER.

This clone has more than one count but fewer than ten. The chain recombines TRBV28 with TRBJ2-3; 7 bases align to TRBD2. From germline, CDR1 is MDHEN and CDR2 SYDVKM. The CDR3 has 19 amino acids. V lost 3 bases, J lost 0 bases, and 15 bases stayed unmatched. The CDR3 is CASSFEGGLFVSSTDTQYF. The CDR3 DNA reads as TGTGCCAGCAGTTTCGAGGGAGGGCTATTTGTTTCTAGCACAGATACGCAGTATTTT.

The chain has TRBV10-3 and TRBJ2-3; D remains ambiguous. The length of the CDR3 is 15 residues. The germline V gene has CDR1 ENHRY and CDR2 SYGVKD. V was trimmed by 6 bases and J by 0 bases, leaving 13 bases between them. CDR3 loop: CAISLGRLSTDTQYF. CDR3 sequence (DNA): TGTGCCATCAGCCTCGGTCGTTTAAGCACAGATACGCAGTATTTT.

This chain's CDR3 is CASSDSGTGGSEQYF. CDR3 nucleotides: TGTGCCAGTAGTGATTCCGGGACAGGGGGCAGCGAGCAGTACTTC. The chain employs TRBV19 and TRBJ2-7; 12 nucleotides align to TRBD1. The CDR3 extends over 15 amino acids. V lost 5 bases and J lost 6; bases outside the gene matches: 8. Germline-derived CDR1 and CDR2 are LNHDA and SQIVND (reference sequence).

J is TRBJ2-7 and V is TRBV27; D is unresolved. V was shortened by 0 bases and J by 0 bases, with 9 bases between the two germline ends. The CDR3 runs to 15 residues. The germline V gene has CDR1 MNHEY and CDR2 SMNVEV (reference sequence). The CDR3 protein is CASSLSPVPSYEQYF. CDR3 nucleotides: TGTGCCAGCAGTTTATCGCCAGTCCCCTCCTACGAGCAGTACTTC.

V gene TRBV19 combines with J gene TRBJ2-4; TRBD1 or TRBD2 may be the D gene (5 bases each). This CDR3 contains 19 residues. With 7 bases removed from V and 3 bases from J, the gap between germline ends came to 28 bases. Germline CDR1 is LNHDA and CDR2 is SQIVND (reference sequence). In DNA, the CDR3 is TGTGCCAGTATGCCCCAAGAACCGGGCCCTAAGAGGGGCAAAAACATTCAGTACTTC. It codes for CASMPQEPGPKRGKNIQYF.

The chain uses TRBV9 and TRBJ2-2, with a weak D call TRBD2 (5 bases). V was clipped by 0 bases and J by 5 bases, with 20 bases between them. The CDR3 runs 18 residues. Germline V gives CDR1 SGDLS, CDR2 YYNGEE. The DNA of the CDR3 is TGTGCCAGCAGCGTAGGGACCGGGAACACTCCTTCGACCGGGGAGCTGTTTTTT. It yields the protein CASSVGTGNTPSTGELFF. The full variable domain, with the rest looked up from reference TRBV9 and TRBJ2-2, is DSGVTQTPKHLITATGQRVTLRCSPRSGDLSVYWYQQSLDQGLQFLIQYYNGEERAKGNILERFSAQQFPDLHSELNLSSLELGDSALYFCASSVGTGNTPSTGELFFGEGSRLTVL.

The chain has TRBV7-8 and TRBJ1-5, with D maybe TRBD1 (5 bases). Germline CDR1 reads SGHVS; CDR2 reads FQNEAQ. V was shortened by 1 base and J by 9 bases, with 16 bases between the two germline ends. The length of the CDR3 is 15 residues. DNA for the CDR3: TGTGCCAGCAGCTTAGACTGGGGCGGAGAAGGGCCCCAGCATTTT. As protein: CASSLDWGGEGPQHF.

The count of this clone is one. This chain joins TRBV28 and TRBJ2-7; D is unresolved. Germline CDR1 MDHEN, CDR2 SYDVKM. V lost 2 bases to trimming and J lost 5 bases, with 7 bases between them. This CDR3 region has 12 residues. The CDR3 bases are TGTGCCAGCAGTTTAAATGCAAACGAGCAGTACTTC. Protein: CASSLNANEQYF.

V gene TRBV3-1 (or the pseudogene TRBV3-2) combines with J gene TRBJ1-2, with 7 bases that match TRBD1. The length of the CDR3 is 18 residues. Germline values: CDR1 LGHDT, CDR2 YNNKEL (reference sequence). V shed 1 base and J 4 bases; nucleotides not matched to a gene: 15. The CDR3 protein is CASSQVSARGRSPYGYTF. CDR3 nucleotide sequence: TGTGCCAGCAGCCAAGTATCTGCGAGGGGGCGAAGCCCCTATGGCTACACCTTC.

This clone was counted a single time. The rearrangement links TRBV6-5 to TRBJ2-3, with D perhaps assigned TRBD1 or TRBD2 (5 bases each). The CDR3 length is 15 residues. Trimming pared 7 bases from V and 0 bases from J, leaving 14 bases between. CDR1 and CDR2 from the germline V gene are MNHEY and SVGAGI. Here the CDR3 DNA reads TGTGCCAGCACCGGGGCGCGGCTTAGCACAGATACGCAGTATTTT. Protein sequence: CASTGARLSTDTQYF.

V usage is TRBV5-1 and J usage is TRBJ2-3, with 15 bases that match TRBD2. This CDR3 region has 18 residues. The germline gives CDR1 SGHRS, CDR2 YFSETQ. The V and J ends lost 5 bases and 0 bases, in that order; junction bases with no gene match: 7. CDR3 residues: CASSPGLAGGKSTDTQYF. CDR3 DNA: TGCGCCAGCAGTCCGGGACTAGCGGGGGGTAAAAGCACAGATACGCAGTATTTT.